The 8 T cell receptor beta chains below all came from one sample that was sequenced in a study of response to subunit inactivated influenza vaccine. MiXCR, applied by TCRdb to the RT-PCR reads, yields one record per CDR3 protein. The sample has 530,000 or so distinct CDR3 sequences, 12% to 15% seen once. The specimen comprised PBMCs from blood, sampled roughly 12 days after vaccination. These receptors all stem from a man between 50 and 59 years old who received an inactivated influenza vaccine.

This chain connects TRBV15 to TRBJ1-1; a weak D match, TRBD1 (5 bases). CDR1 and CDR2 from the germline V gene are LNHNV and YYDKDF (reference sequence). CDR3 length equals 16 residues. V lost 5 bases and J 0 bases, leaving 16 bases between the germline ends. CDR3 protein: CATSRRSGGVNTEAFF. The CDR3 DNA sequence: TGTGCCACCAGCCGCCGATCCGGGGGGGTGAACACTGAAGCTTTCTTT.

This clonotype showed up just a few times. The chain is built from TRBV7-7 and TRBJ2-1, with 11 bases identical to TRBD1. The CDR3 consists of 14 residues. The V gene's germline CDR1 is SSHAT and CDR2 FNYEAQ (reference sequence). Trimming at V came to 5 bases and at J to 7 bases, leaving 4 bases not matched to a gene. In DNA, the CDR3 is TGTGCCAGCAGCCACGGGACAGGGGGTAATGAGCAGTTCTTC. Translating gives CASSHGTGGNEQFF.

The chain couples TRBV12-3 or TRBV12-4 to TRBJ2-7; TRBD1 might be the D (5 bases). CDR3 length: 14 residues. V was cut by 4 bases and J by 0 bases, with 10 bases left in between. CDR3: CASSSEDISYEQYF. In nucleotides, the CDR3 is TGTGCCAGCAGTTCCGAGGACATCTCCTACGAGCAGTACTTC.

The V and J genes are TRBV11-2 and TRBJ2-5; TRBD2 aligns across 9 bases. There are 16 residues in the CDR3. With 4 bases clipped from V and 1 base from J, the junction kept 7 bases outside the gene matches. CDR1 is SGHAT and CDR2 is FQNNGV in the germline V gene. The CDR3 DNA is TGTGCCAGCAGCTCCCTGGGGCGGGGGGGCCAAGAGACCCAGTACTTC. It yields the protein CASSSLGRGGQETQYF.

This clonotype was seen more than once but under ten times. The chain links TRBV5-1 to TRBJ2-3; 12 bases agree with TRBD2. The V and J ends lost 0 bases and 3 bases, in that order; junction bases with no gene match: 5. This CDR3 has 17 residues. Germline V gene data show CDR1 as SGHRS and CDR2 as YFSETQ. The DNA for the CDR3 is TGCGCCAGCAGCTTGGGACTAGCGGGGGTAGCAACAGATACGCAGTATTTT. This sequence encodes CASSLGLAGVATDTQYF.

This chain links TRBV20-1 with TRBJ2-7, with a possible D match to TRBD1 (6 bases). V was trimmed by 6 bases and J by 3 bases, leaving 18 bases between them. The germline V gene encodes CDR1 DFQATT and CDR2 SNEGSKA (reference sequence). The length of the CDR3 is 14 residues. The CDR3: CSAAGDMTVYEQYF. CDR3 in DNA: TGCAGTGCCGCTGGGGACATGACCGTCTACGAGCAGTACTTC.

CDR3: CASSYATGLAGGYYEQYF. CDR3 bases: TGTGCCAGCAGTTACGCGACGGGACTAGCGGGGGGTTACTACGAGCAGTACTTC. The V gene is TRBV6-5, the J gene TRBJ2-7; 15 bases match TRBD2. V shed 2 bases and J 3 bases; nucleotides not matched to a gene: 8. Per germline, CDR1 MNHEY and CDR2 SVGAGI. The CDR3 loop spans 18 amino acids.

This clonotype occurred a few times. This rearrangement joins TRBV20-1 to TRBJ2-3, with 11 bases identical to TRBD2. This CDR3 region has 18 residues. Germline V gene sequence: CDR1 DFQATT, CDR2 SNEGSKA (reference sequence). V lost 3 bases and J lost 1; bases outside the gene matches: 12. CDR3 sequence: CSASGPLAGGPRTDTQYF. CDR3 sequence (DNA): TGCAGTGCTAGTGGCCCTCTAGCGGGAGGCCCGCGCACAGATACGCAGTATTTT.